The entry below describes one T cell receptor (beta chain). The sample is drawn from a study of OX40 agonist ivuxolimab in advanced cancers. Sequencing was performed with immunoSEQ multiplex PCR; in TCRdb, only in-frame clones are kept and a portion is missing. Of approximately 87,000 clones detected, under 95% appear once; the ten largest clones hold about 0.89%. The CDR3 totals 16 residues. Germline V gene lookup returns CDR1 GTSNPN and CDR2 SVGIG (reference sequence). V shed 2 bases and J 6 bases; nucleotides not matched to a gene: 11. Material: CD4+ or CD8+ T cells sorted from blood, obtained in a trial of the OX40 agonist ivuxolimab. This chain uses TRBV30 with TRBJ2-1, with 9 bases that match TRBD1. This receptor was taken from an adult with an advanced solid tumor such as melanoma, head and neck, liver or kidney cancer. CDR3 sequence: CAWSLRTGGWFNEQFF. The CDR3 nucleotides are TGTGCCTGGAGTCTACGAACAGGGGGCTGGTTCAATGAGCAGTTCTTC.